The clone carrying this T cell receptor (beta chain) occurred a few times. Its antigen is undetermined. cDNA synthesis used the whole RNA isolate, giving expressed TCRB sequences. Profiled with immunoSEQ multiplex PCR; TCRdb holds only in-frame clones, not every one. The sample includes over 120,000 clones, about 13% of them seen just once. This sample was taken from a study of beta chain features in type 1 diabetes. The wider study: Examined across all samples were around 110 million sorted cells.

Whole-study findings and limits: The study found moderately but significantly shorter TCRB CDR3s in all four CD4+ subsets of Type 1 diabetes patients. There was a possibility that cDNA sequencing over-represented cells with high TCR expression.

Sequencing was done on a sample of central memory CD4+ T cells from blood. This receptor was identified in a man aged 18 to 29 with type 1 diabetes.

The CDR3 region has the DNA TGCGCCAGCAGCCCATTGGGGGGCGCAGATACGCAGTATTTT. Its protein product is CASSPLGGADTQYF. The chain has TRBV5-1 and TRBJ2-3; D may correspond to TRBD1 or TRBD2 (6 bases each). CDR1 is SGHRS, CDR2 YFSETQ, per germline. This CDR3 region has 14 residues. V was trimmed by 4 bases and J by 4 bases, leaving 13 bases between them.